These 21 T cell receptor beta chains were sequenced from one sample in a study of shared clonotypes between healthy human individuals. The assay was immunoSEQ multiplex PCR, and TCRdb's table has in-frame clones only and misses some. The sample has around 450,000 clones, roughly 83% seen once. Sequenced: PBMCs. These receptor sequences come from a woman between 40 and 50 years old in good health. Some clones in this sample may be carry-over from other donors' samples.

V usage is TRBV7-2 and J usage is TRBJ2-7; D may match TRBD1 or TRBD2 (5 bases each). The CDR3 extends over 12 amino acids. The germline V gene encodes CDR1 SGHTA and CDR2 FQGNSA. The V end lost 8 bases, the J end lost 4 bases, and 12 bases lay between the germline ends. CDR3 DNA: TGTGCCAGCGGCCGGGGCCTATACGAGCAGTACTTC. This codes for CASGRGLYEQYF.

This sequence joins TRBV5-4 and TRBJ2-1; D call uncertain. The germline V and J ends were trimmed by 5 bases and 7 bases, with 10 bases remaining between them. The CDR3 totals 12 residues. CDR1 is SGHNT, CDR2 YYREEE, per germline (reference sequence). The CDR3 loop reads CASRSSANEQFF. The CDR3 nucleotides are TGTGCCAGCAGGTCTAGTGCGAATGAGCAGTTCTTC.

The chain links TRBV15 to TRBJ2-7; D perhaps matches TRBD2 (6 bases). Trimming took off 2 bases at V and 5 bases at J, with 16 bases between the two ends. Germline-derived CDR1 and CDR2 are LNHNV and YYDKDF (reference sequence). The CDR3 runs to 15 residues. CDR3 residues: CATSRRSGTPDEQYF. CDR3 in DNA: TGTGCCACCAGCAGACGCTCCGGGACTCCTGACGAGCAGTACTTC.

Remarks on this clone: With a much larger clone just one base away, this may be a read error. The chain couples TRBV2 to TRBJ2-7; D is possibly TRBD2 (5 bases). From germline, CDR1 is SNHLY and CDR2 FYNNEI. The CDR3 has 14 residues. Trimming pared 2 bases from V and 8 bases from J, leaving 16 bases between. CDR3 amino acids: CASSEIRGWYKQYF. Written as DNA, the CDR3 is TGTGCCAGCAGTGAAATCCGGGGTTGGTACAAGCAGTACTTC.

As regards this clone: This may be a read error: a much more frequent sequence differs by one nucleotide. Other DNA sequences in the same sample also yield this CDR3. The chain employs TRBV7-8 and TRBJ1-5, with 10 bases matching TRBD1. Germline CDR1 reads SGHVS; CDR2 reads FQNEAQ. The CDR3 has 14 amino acids. Germline trimming cut 5 bases from V and 4 bases from J; bases unmatched to any gene: 2. Written as DNA, the CDR3 is TGTGCCAGCAGCCCGGGACAGGGGAATCAGCCCCAGCATTTT. Its protein product is CASSPGQGNQPQHF.

The rearrangement links TRBV5-6 to TRBJ2-3; no clear D. CDR1 SGHDT and CDR2 YYEEEE come from the germline V gene. The germline V and J ends were trimmed by 0 bases and 2 bases, with 7 bases remaining between them. The CDR3 sequence is 14 residues long. CDR3 in DNA: TGTGCCAGCAGCTTGGAAGGCTACACAGATACGCAGTATTTT. Translating gives CASSLEGYTDTQYF.

The chain recombines TRBV2 with TRBJ2-7, with D possibly being TRBD1 (6 bases). V was clipped by 5 bases and J by 4 bases, with 9 bases between them. The V gene's germline CDR1 is SNHLY and CDR2 FYNNEI. The CDR3 is 12 amino acids. CDR3 protein: CASSRQVYEQYF. The CDR3 bases are TGTGCCAGCAGTAGACAGGTTTACGAGCAGTACTTC.

The chain couples TRBV18 to TRBJ2-5; a weak D match, TRBD1 (6 bases). The V end lost 8 bases, the J end lost 4 bases, and 11 bases lay between the germline ends. CDR3 length equals 12 residues. Germline CDR1 reads KGHSH; CDR2 reads LQKENI. The CDR3 reads CASARGVETQYF. The CDR3, as DNA: TGTGCCAGCGCCAGGGGTGTAGAGACCCAGTACTTC.

The chain has TRBV28 and TRBJ1-5; 9 nucleotides agree with TRBD1. The trim removed 0 bases at V and 2 bases at J, leaving 2 bases unmatched. The CDR3 loop spans 16 amino acids. CDR1 MDHEN and CDR2 SYDVKM come from the germline V gene. The CDR3 reads CASSLWTGGRNQPQHF. The CDR3 DNA is TGTGCCAGCAGTTTATGGACAGGGGGACGCAATCAGCCCCAGCATTTT.

The chain carries TRBV5-1 and TRBJ2-1; a possible D gene is TRBD2 (6 bases). Germline V gives CDR1 SGHRS, CDR2 YFSETQ. The length of the CDR3 is 14 residues. The germline V and J ends were trimmed by 7 bases and 7 bases, with 18 bases remaining between them. The CDR3 bases are TGCGCCAGCTCCCCCGGGGAGGTTAGAAATGAGCAGTTCTTC. It encodes CASSPGEVRNEQFF.

The V call is TRBV7-6, the J call TRBJ2-3; D might be TRBD1 (6 bases). V lost 4 bases to trimming and J lost 1 base, with 12 bases between them. Germline CDR1 SGHVS, CDR2 FNYEAQ. CDR3 length: 15 amino acids. CDR3 nucleotides: TGTGCCAGCAGCTACACCCCAGGGGGCACAGATACGCAGTATTTT. This encodes CASSYTPGGTDTQYF.

The chain carries TRBV7-9 and TRBJ2-2; 8 nucleotides agree with TRBD1. The germline gives CDR1 SEHNR, CDR2 FQNEAQ (reference sequence). The CDR3 extends over 13 amino acids. V trimming: 5 bases; J trimming: 6 bases; junction bases outside the gene matches: 2. The CDR3: CASSPGGSGELFF. In DNA, the CDR3 is TGTGCCAGCAGCCCAGGGGGCTCCGGGGAGCTGTTTTTT.

The gene calls are TRBV30 and TRBJ1-6; D is ambiguous. The germline V gene has CDR1 GTSNPN and CDR2 SVGIG (reference sequence). Trimming pared 1 base from V and 6 bases from J, leaving 10 bases between. The CDR3 covers 14 residues. The CDR3 protein is CAWSGGVGNSPLHF. The CDR3 DNA follows: TGTGCCTGGAGTGGAGGCGTGGGTAATTCACCCCTCCACTTT.

The V gene is TRBV30, the J gene TRBJ2-7; D is unresolved. The CDR3 totals 14 residues. Trimming pared 1 base from V and 5 bases from J, leaving 15 bases between. CDR1 is GTSNPN and CDR2 is SVGIG in the germline V gene (reference sequence). Here the CDR3 reads CAWSGPFTGHEQYF. DNA of the CDR3: TGTGCCTGGAGTGGCCCCTTTACGGGCCACGAGCAGTACTTC.

To note about this clone: Other DNA sequences of this sample code for an identical CDR3. The rearrangement uses TRBV6-5 and TRBJ2-7; 9 bases map to TRBD1. The junction had 3 bases not matched to a gene; V was cut back by 5 bases and J by 4 bases. The CDR3 consists of 13 residues. Germline V gene sequence: CDR1 MNHEY, CDR2 SVGAGI. For the CDR3, the DNA is TGTGCCAGCAGTCTGGGACAGGGTTACGAGCAGTACTTC. Translated, it gives CASSLGQGYEQYF.

This clone was observed a single time. The identical CDR3 is also encoded by other nucleotide sequences in the sample. This chain uses TRBV2 with TRBJ1-5; no clear D gene. The V end was cut by 4 bases, the J end by 6 bases, with 4 bases between. CDR1 is SNHLY and CDR2 is FYNNEI in the germline V gene. This CDR3 contains 11 residues. Written as DNA, the CDR3 is TGTGCCAGCAGTGTGGGTCAGCCCCAGCATTTT. Its translation: CASSVGQPQHF.

The chain recombines TRBV6-1 with TRBJ2-5, with 8 bases fitting TRBD2. The J call may be incorrect, as the DNA end agrees better with TRBJ2-7. Germline CDR1 and CDR2: MNHNS and SASEGT. This CDR3 contains 15 residues. CDR3 region: CASSEGRGGRYEQYF. The CDR3, as DNA: TGTGCCAGCAGTGAAGGACGGGGGGGACGCTACGAGCAGTACTTC.

This chain connects TRBV30 to TRBJ2-7, with 9 bases identical to TRBD2. Gene TRBJ2-5 matches the end of the DNA better, so the J call may be wrong. The germline V gene encodes CDR1 GTSNPN and CDR2 SVGIG (reference sequence). This CDR3 is 14 amino acids long. Here the CDR3 reads CAWSPGLARETQYF. For the CDR3, the DNA is TGTGCCTGGAGCCCGGGACTAGCAAGAGAGACCCAGTACTTC.

The rearrangement joins TRBV27 to TRBJ1-1; tentatively, D is TRBD1 (5 bases). V lost 3 bases to trimming and J lost 5 bases, with 10 bases between them. The CDR3 extends over 13 amino acids. In germline, CDR1 is MNHEY, CDR2 SMNVEV (reference sequence). The CDR3, as DNA: TGTGCCAGCAGTTTTAGGGAGGGGACTGAAGCTTTCTTT. It translates to CASSFREGTEAFF.

The chain joins TRBV6-4 to TRBJ2-2; D remains unclear. Germline values: CDR1 MRHNA, CDR2 SNTAGT. Between the trimmed V and J ends, which lost 4 bases and 3 bases, there was a span of 6 bases. The CDR3 totals 13 residues. CDR3 sequence: CASSALYTGELFF. The CDR3 DNA sequence: TGTGCCAGCAGTGCCCTCTACACCGGGGAGCTGTTTTTT.

The chain combines TRBV28 with TRBJ2-6, with D tentatively TRBD1 or TRBD2 (6 bases each). The V gene lost 3 bases and the J gene lost 4 bases, with 13 bases spanning the gap. The CDR3 extends over 16 amino acids. Germline V gives CDR1 MDHEN, CDR2 SYDVKM. CDR3 amino acids: CASSFSGASGANVLTF. The CDR3 DNA follows: TGTGCCAGCAGTTTCTCGGGGGCATCAGGGGCCAACGTCCTGACTTTC.